The 3 T cell receptor beta chains in this list originate from one sample, sequenced in a study of cytomegalovirus exposure and HLA in healthy donors. Vbeta (60) and Jbeta (13) primers were used in the PCR. Clones were sequenced by immunoSEQ multiplex PCR, and TCRdb holds only the in-frame ones, with some missing. The sample has hundreds of thousands of clones, just over 70% seen once. Specimen: PBMCs. The receptors stem from a female donor in good health and CMV-seronegative.

V usage is TRBV5-1 and J usage is TRBJ1-4, with no clear D. The CDR3 consists of 14 residues. Germline CDR1 and CDR2: SGHRS and YFSETQ. V shed 2 bases and J shed 1 base, with 6 bases lying between them. Written as DNA, the CDR3 is TGCGCCAGCAGCTTAGCGGGAACTAATGAAAAACTGTTTTTT. It is translated as CASSLAGTNEKLFF.

The sample holds a few counts of this clone. A junction end diverges from the germline sequence, so it may reflect a read error. This chain's CDR3 is CASSPGRTGELFF. CDR3 bases: TGTGCTAGCAGCCCAGGGAGGACCGGGGAGCTGTTTTTT. The chain recombines TRBV7-7 with TRBJ2-2, with D perhaps matching TRBD2 (6 bases). The CDR3 is 13 amino acids. The germline V gene encodes CDR1 SSHAT and CDR2 FNYEAQ (reference sequence).

V gene TRBV30 combines with J gene TRBJ2-1; weak D call: TRBD1 (6 bases). Germline V gene data show CDR1 as GTSNPN and CDR2 as SVGIG (reference sequence). Between the trimmed V and J ends, which lost 3 bases and 6 bases, there was a span of 12 bases. The CDR3 is made up of 13 amino acids. The CDR3 DNA follows: TGTGCCTGGAGCACAGGGAACCTCAATGAGCAGTTCTTC. Encoded protein: CAWSTGNLNEQFF.